This T cell receptor beta chain was sequenced for a study of T cell responses to AZD1222 COVID-19 vaccine. V was pared by 10 bases and J by 0 bases, with 10 bases between. In germline, CDR1 is SGHNT, CDR2 YENEEA. This CDR3 has 13 residues. In the case of this clone: What it recognizes is unknown.

Data came from immunoSEQ multiplex PCR; TCRdb stores just in-frame clones and leaves some out. This sample carries tens of thousands of clones, 88% of them seen once, and the ten largest clones take about 8%. Overall study results and limits: In a largely white British group with more females than males, clonal diversity was possibly underestimated. It was only after the peak T cell response that any repertoires were sampled.

The chain couples TRBV11-3 to TRBJ2-1, with D possibly matching TRBD1 (6 bases). Sequencing used peripheral blood, obtained on day 0 of AZD1222 vaccination. The TCR originated in an adult in good health. CDR3 DNA: TGTGCCATGAGGGGGAGCTCCTACAATGAGCAGTTCTTC. As protein: CAMRGSSYNEQFF. Supplemented by reference TRBV11-3 and TRBJ2-1, the full variable domain reads EAGVVQSPRYKIIEKKQPVAFWCNPISGHNTLYWYLQNLGQGPELLIRYENEEAVDDSQLPKDRFSAERLKGVDSTLKIQPAELGDSAVYLCAMRGSSYNEQFFGPGTRLTVL.